This TCR beta chain was captured by sequencing in a study of T cells in Graves' hyperthyroidism and ophthalmopathy. There were TCR beta CDR3 regions amplified from RNA transcripts. TCR CDR3 underwent first-round RT-PCR with the HTBI primer set. Each CDR3 protein is one row after TCRdb ran MiXCR on the multiplex PCR reads. This table has 95,000 to 110,000 distinct CDR3 sequences, about 17% appearing once. This clonotype was detected only a few times. Specimen: blood. The TCR sequence derives from a woman aged 45-60 years with Graves' hyperthyroidism.

The CDR3, as DNA: TGCAGTGCTAGATCTGTACTAGCGGGATACAATGAGCAGTTCTTC. Its translation: CSARSVLAGYNEQFF. The V call is TRBV20-1, the J call TRBJ2-1, with 10 bases identical to TRBD2. CDR3 length: 15 amino acids. Germline loops: CDR1 DFQATT, CDR2 SNEGSKA (reference sequence). Trimming removed 2 bases from V and 4 bases from J; junction bases left unmatched: 5.